Below are 11 T cell receptor beta chains sequenced from a single sample in a study of CD8+CD57+ T cells in acquired aplastic anemia (dated by TCRdb to the late 2010s). For sequencing, an Illumina HiSeq 2000 was employed. TCR beta VDJ combination and CDR3 sequence profiling used genomic DNA as the template. TCRdb reworked the public reads: Q25 trimming with fastp, MiXCR clone assembly, productive beta chains retained. One record per CDR3 amino acid sequence lists the most common genes and DNA. The sample table shows around 190,000 distinct CDR3 sequences, and over 60% are seen once. 25% to 30% of the sample comes from the top ten. Source material: sorted CD4+, CD8+, or CD8+CD57+ T cells (not recorded which) from PBMCs. All receptors derive from a human donor in good health.

The table lists this clonotype with a few counts. V and J are TRBV20-1 and TRBJ1-1; 7 bases fit TRBD1. Germline V gene data show CDR1 as DFQATT and CDR2 as SNEGSKA (reference sequence). The trim removed 1 base at V and 3 bases at J, leaving 8 bases unmatched. This CDR3 spans 15 amino acids. As DNA, the CDR3 is TGCAGTGCTAGAGGGAGCGGCACAGGGGACACTGAAGCTTTCTTT. It yields the protein CSARGSGTGDTEAFF.

V gene TRBV20-1 combines with J gene TRBJ1-1; a possible D gene is TRBD1 (6 bases). Germline-derived CDR1 and CDR2 are DFQATT and SNEGSKA (reference sequence). This CDR3 region has 14 residues. The V gene lost 3 bases and the J gene lost 0 bases, with 11 bases spanning the gap. The CDR3 DNA sequence: TGCAGTGCTAGGAGAGGGGGTATGAACACTGAAGCTTTCTTT. It codes for CSARRGGMNTEAFF.

This clonotype was seen ten or more times. The V gene is TRBV4-1, the J gene TRBJ2-1; 9 bases fit TRBD2. This CDR3 spans 15 amino acids. Germline V gene data show CDR1 as MGHRA and CDR2 as YSYEKL. Trimming removed 2 bases from V and 6 bases from J; junction bases left unmatched: 5. Here the CDR3 reads CASSQSGLASNEQFF. The CDR3, as DNA: TGCGCCAGCAGCCAATCGGGACTAGCAAGCAATGAGCAGTTCTTC.

V gene TRBV7-9 combines with J gene TRBJ1-2; the D is unclear. The length of the CDR3 is 14 residues. The V gene's germline CDR1 is SEHNR and CDR2 FQNEAQ (reference sequence). This chain's CDR3 is CSGASSSANYGYTF. CDR3 sequence (DNA): TGTTCTGGTGCCAGCAGTTCGGCCAACTATGGCTACACCTTC.

The genes are TRBV6-1 and TRBJ2-7; unclear D gene. This CDR3 has 12 amino acids. CDR1 MNHNS and CDR2 SASEGT come from the germline V gene. Trimming left V 3 bases short and J 2 bases short, with 5 bases between. CDR3 coding DNA: TGTGCCAGCAGTGATTACGCCTACGAGCAGTACTTC. Amino acid sequence: CASSDYAYEQYF.

The gene calls are TRBV5-6 and TRBJ2-5; D remains unclear. The DNA end favors TRBJ2-7, so the J call may be wrong. The CDR3 has 14 residues. Germline V CDR1 and CDR2: SGHDT, YYEEEE. CDR3 residues: CASSLVVSSYEQYF. The CDR3 DNA follows: TGTGCCAGCAGCTTGGTGGTGAGCTCCTACGAGCAGTACTTC.

This clonotype was detected many times. The rearrangement joins TRBV10-3 to TRBJ2-5; 9 bases are a match to TRBD1. V lost 4 bases and J lost 2; bases outside the gene matches: 2. Per the germline V gene, CDR1 is ENHRY and CDR2 is SYGVKD. The CDR3 contains 14 residues. The CDR3 DNA sequence: TGTGCCATCAGTGTGACAGGGGGGCAAGAGACCCAGTACTTC. Protein: CAISVTGGQETQYF.

This chain connects TRBV20-1 to TRBJ1-3, with TRBD1 matching 8 bases. This CDR3 is 18 amino acids long. Trimming removed 0 bases from V and 2 bases from J; junction bases left unmatched: 12. The germline V gene has CDR1 DFQATT and CDR2 SNEGSKA (reference sequence). This chain's CDR3 is CSAREGQGNLVAGNTIYF. The CDR3 DNA reads TGCAGTGCTAGAGAAGGACAGGGTAATTTAGTAGCTGGAAACACCATATATTTT.

This rearrangement joins TRBV20-1 to TRBJ2-5; tentatively, D is TRBD1 (6 bases). The CDR3 runs 16 residues. Germline V gene sequence: CDR1 DFQATT, CDR2 SNEGSKA (reference sequence). V dropped 0 bases and J dropped 0 bases, with 14 bases sitting between them. The chain's CDR3 is CSARDGDTWYQETQYF. CDR3 nucleotide sequence: TGCAGTGCTAGAGATGGGGACACCTGGTACCAAGAGACCCAGTACTTC.

This clonotype has only one observation. CDR3 nucleotide sequence: TGCGCCAGCGGGTTTAGCTCCTATAATTCACCCCTCCACTTT. Its translation: CASGFSSYNSPLHF. The V gene is TRBV5-1, the J gene TRBJ1-6; D unresolved. The CDR3 has 14 amino acids. Trimming pared 7 bases from V and 0 bases from J, leaving 8 bases between. The V gene's germline CDR1 is SGHRS and CDR2 YFSETQ. Together with reference TRBV5-1 and TRBJ1-6, the CDR3 gives the full variable domain: KAGVTQTPRYLIKTRGQQVTLSCSPISGHRSVSWYQQTPGQGLQFLFEYFSETQRNKGNFPGRFSGRQFSNSRSEMNVSTLELGDSALYLCASGFSSYNSPLHFGNGTRLTVT.

V is TRBV20-1 and J is TRBJ2-7; the D gene could be TRBD1 or TRBD2 (5 bases each). The V gene's germline CDR1 is DFQATT and CDR2 SNEGSKA (reference sequence). The CDR3 loop spans 11 amino acids. The ends were cut back, 5 bases at V and 5 bases at J, with 10 bases in the middle. Here the CDR3 reads CSADWGNEQYF. For the CDR3, the DNA is TGCAGTGCTGATTGGGGGAACGAGCAGTACTTC.